This paragraph reports one TCR beta chain. This sample is part of a study of T cell changes during pregnancy in multiple sclerosis. Germline V gene lookup returns CDR1 SGHNT and CDR2 YYREEE (reference sequence). V shed 5 bases and J 5 bases; nucleotides not matched to a gene: 9. The CDR3 contains 16 residues. Repertoires were generated with immunoSEQ multiplex PCR, while TCRdb's copy carries only in-frame clones and drops some. The repertoire holds 90,000 to 130,000 clones, 80% to 95% seen once, with more than 1.5% in the top ten. The chain employs TRBV5-4 and TRBJ2-1; 11 bases are a match to TRBD1. This TCR came from a female donor with multiple sclerosis, enrolled in a pregnancy study. Sample: peripheral blood, taken in the third trimester of pregnancy. The CDR3 DNA reads as TGTGCCAGCAGGGAGCCTCCGGGACAGGGGGACAATGAGCAGTTCTTC. It specifies CASREPPGQGDNEQFF.